These T cell receptor beta chains were read from a single sample in a study of naive and memory T cell subsets. TCRdb reanalysed the UMI-ligation and nested PCR reads using MiXCR and keeps one entry per CDR3 protein. This repertoire shows about 30,000 distinct CDR3 sequences, 6.5% to 8% found once; its top ten account for about 3.1%. The sample consisted of skin, taken from a tuberculin skin test site. The receptors derive from an adult in good health. Each CDR3 is given with its conserved first and last residue.

TRBJ1-2,TRBV12-3/TRBV12-4,CASSFKAGGVHGDTF
TRBJ1-1,TRBV5-4,CASSPTTPGQRNTEAFF
TRBJ2-7,TRBV6-6,CAGGTSWNEQYF
TRBJ2-1,TRBV6-1,CASSESSAGVSEQFF
TRBJ1-3,TRBV19,CASSIRGRSQRADSGNTIYF
TRBJ2-5,TRBV7-9,CASSSVPGQYQETQYF
TRBJ2-7,TRBV2,CASREVRVEQYF
TRBJ2-7,TRBV4-1,CASSRLAGESYEQYF
TRBJ2-1,TRBV23-1,CASSQSGGGPDNEQFF
TRBJ2-3,TRBV6-2/TRBV6-3,CASSYLGTRTDTQYF
TRBJ1-5,TRBV2,CASRDPLANQPQHF
TRBJ2-1,TRBV20-1,CSARVPGLSFNEQFF
TRBJ2-7,TRBV20-1,CSARILGEQYF
TRBJ1-5,TRBV12-3/TRBV12-4,CASRATGNQPQHF
TRBJ2-3,TRBV2,CASSGDVTDTQYF
TRBJ1-2,TRBV10-3,CAISDLQGMGYGYTF
TRBJ2-7,TRBV29-1,CSVASGAYEQYF
TRBJ2-1,TRBV10-3,CAITGTSGGPVGEQFF
TRBJ1-1,TRBV6-2/TRBV6-3,CASSHPDRNTEAFF
TRBJ1-1,TRBV27,CASSLRRWAEAFF
TRBJ1-1,TRBV10-1,CASSESGGPGNEAFF
TRBJ2-7,TRBV7-9,CASSPSGDEQYF
TRBJ1-1,TRBV6-5,CASEGQGGLTEAFF
TRBJ1-4,TRBV12-3/TRBV12-4,CASSSYPAGAEEKLFF
TRBJ2-3,TRBV4-1,CASSQVRLAGITDTQYF
TRBJ1-1,TRBV7-2,CASSLDSPGRTEAFF